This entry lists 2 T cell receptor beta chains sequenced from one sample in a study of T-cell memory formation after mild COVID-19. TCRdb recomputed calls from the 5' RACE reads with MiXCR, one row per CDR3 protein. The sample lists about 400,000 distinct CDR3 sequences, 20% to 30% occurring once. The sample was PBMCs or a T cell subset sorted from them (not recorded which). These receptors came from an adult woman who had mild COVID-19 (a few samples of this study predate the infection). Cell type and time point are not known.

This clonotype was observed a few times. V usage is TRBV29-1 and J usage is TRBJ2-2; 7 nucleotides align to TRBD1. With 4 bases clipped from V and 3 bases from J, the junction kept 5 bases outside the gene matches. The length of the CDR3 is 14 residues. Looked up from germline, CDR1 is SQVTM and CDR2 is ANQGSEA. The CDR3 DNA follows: TGCAGCGTTGGGATACAGGGGTACACCGGGGAGCTGTTTTTT. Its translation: CSVGIQGYTGELFF.

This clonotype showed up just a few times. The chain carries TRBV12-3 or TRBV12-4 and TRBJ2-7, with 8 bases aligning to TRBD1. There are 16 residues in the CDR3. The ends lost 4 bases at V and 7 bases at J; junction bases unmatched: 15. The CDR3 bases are TGTGCCAGCAGTTCTTTGACAGGGGACCCACTACGTGAGCAGTACTTC. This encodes CASSSLTGDPLREQYF.